This T cell receptor (beta chain) was sequenced in a study of T cells after posttransplantation cyclophosphamide. Study-level points and caveats: Blood and skin or GI T cell repertoires showed limited TRB overlap. After PTCy, TRB diversity resembled that of CNI/methotrexate controls.

CDR3 length: 16 residues. The germline V gene encodes CDR1 SGHDT and CDR2 YYEEEE. The V segment lost 2 bases and the J segment 8 bases; nucleotides outside the gene matches: 10. The table came from immunoSEQ multiplex PCR; TCRdb's copy has only in-frame clones and leaves some out. Sampling found around 35,000 clones, none seen once. The table lists this clone with many counts. What it binds is unknown. The TCR sequence derives from a woman between 45 and 60 years old in good health and a related stem cell transplant donor. Sequencing was carried out using PBMCs. The genes are TRBV5-6 and TRBJ2-1; 10 bases are shared with TRBD2. The CDR3 here is CASSFPLLAGEHEQFF. CDR3 nucleotide sequence: TGTGCCAGCAGCTTTCCCCTTCTAGCGGGAGAACATGAGCAGTTCTTC.